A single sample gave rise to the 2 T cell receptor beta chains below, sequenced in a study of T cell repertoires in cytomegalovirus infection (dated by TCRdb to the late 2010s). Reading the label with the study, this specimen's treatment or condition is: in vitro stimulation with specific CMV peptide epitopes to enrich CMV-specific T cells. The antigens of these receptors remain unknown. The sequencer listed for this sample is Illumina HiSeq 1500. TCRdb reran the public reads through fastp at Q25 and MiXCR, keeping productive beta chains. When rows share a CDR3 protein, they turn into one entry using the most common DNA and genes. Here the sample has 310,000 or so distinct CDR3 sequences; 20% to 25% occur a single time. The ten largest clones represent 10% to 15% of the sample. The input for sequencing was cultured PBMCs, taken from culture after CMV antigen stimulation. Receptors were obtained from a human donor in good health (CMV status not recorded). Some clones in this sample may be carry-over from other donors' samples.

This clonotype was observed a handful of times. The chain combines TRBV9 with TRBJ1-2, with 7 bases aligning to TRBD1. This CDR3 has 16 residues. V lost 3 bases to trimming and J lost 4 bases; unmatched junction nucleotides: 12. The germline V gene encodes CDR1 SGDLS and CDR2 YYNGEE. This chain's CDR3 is CASSAGGGGTSYGYTF. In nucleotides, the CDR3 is TGTGCCAGCAGCGCAGGAGGAGGGGGCACTTCCTATGGCTACACCTTC.

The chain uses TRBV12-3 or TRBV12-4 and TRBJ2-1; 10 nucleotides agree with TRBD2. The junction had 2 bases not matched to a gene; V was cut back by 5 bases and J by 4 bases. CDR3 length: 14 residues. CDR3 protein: CASSLLAGYNEQFF. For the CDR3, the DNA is TGTGCCAGCAGTCTACTAGCGGGATACAATGAGCAGTTCTTC.